The clone carrying this TCR beta chain was recorded at least ten times. Its target is not known. The data originate from a study of CD8 T cells in ankylosing spondylitis. Study-wide points: Made up of under 10 highly homologous variants, a TCR beta motif appeared characteristic of ankylosing spondylitis blood. Disease-linked clones bore a CD8+ phenotype and were relatively rare in peripheral blood. Past studies reported some motif variants in reactive arthritis synovial fluid and blood.

The V end was cut by 0 bases, the J end by 6 bases, with 18 bases between. From germline, CDR1 is DFQATT and CDR2 SNEGSKA (reference sequence). CDR3 size: 16 residues. Making use of molecular barcodes, quantitative 5'-RACE generated TCR beta libraries. TCRdb reanalysed the 5' RACE reads using MiXCR and keeps one entry per CDR3 protein. The repertoire holds 200,000 or so distinct CDR3 sequences, with 13% as singletons. This chain joins TRBV20-1 and TRBJ2-4; no clear D. Sequencing was performed on blood, either unsorted or a sorted T cell fraction (not recorded which). The clonotype was recovered from a female donor with ankylosing spondylitis or in good health (not recorded which). CDR3 sequence reads: CSARDSGPAGPNIQYF. The DNA of the CDR3 is TGCAGTGCTAGAGATTCGGGCCCCGCTGGCCCAAACATTCAGTACTTC.